These 5 T cell receptor beta chains share one sample of origin, sequenced in a study of T cells in Graves' hyperthyroidism and ophthalmopathy. Amplification yielded TCR beta CDR3 regions, with RNA transcripts as the source. An initial round of RT-PCR targeting the TCR CDR3 relied on the HTBI primer set. MiXCR, run by TCRdb on the multiplex PCR reads, gives a single entry per CDR3 protein. The sample has some 720,000 distinct CDR3 sequences, roughly 15% seen once. The sample was blood. Receptor source: a young man with Graves' hyperthyroidism.

The chain uses TRBV5-1 and TRBJ2-1, with 10 nucleotides matching TRBD1. The germline CDR1 and CDR2 sequences are SGHRS and YFSETQ. Unmatched junction bases numbered 5, after V lost 4 bases and J lost 1 base. The CDR3 length is 16 residues. The CDR3 protein is CASSPGTGASYNEQFF. CDR3 nucleotides: TGCGCCAGCAGCCCGGGGACAGGGGCTTCCTACAATGAGCAGTTCTTC.

There are many counts of this clonotype. V and J are TRBV25-1 and TRBJ2-7; D perhaps matches TRBD1 (6 bases). The ends were cut back, 2 bases at V and 4 bases at J, with 9 bases in the middle. The CDR3 extends over 13 amino acids. Per germline, CDR1 MGHDK and CDR2 SYGVNS. CDR3 region: CASSETGPYEQYF. The CDR3, as DNA: TGTGCCAGCAGTGAAACAGGGCCTTACGAGCAGTACTTC.

CDR3 sequence: CSASARFGGRRGSETQYF. The CDR3 DNA sequence: TGCAGTGCTAGCGCGAGATTCGGCGGGCGCCGGGGATCGGAGACCCAGTACTTC. This chain links TRBV20-1 with TRBJ2-5, with TRBD2 as a possible D gene (5 bases). The CDR3 spans 18 residues. The V and J ends lost 3 bases and 5 bases respectively, with 28 bases between them. Germline CDR1 and CDR2: DFQATT and SNEGSKA (reference sequence).

The V and J genes are TRBV15 and TRBJ1-5, with D unresolved. V dropped 5 bases and J dropped 0 bases, with 11 bases sitting between them. The CDR3 is made up of 15 amino acids. Germline CDR1 and CDR2: LNHNV and YYDKDF (reference sequence). Here the CDR3 DNA reads TGTGCCACCAGCTCGCAGGTTGATAGCAATCAGCCCCAGCATTTT. It translates to CATSSQVDSNQPQHF.

The sample holds a few counts of this clonotype. This chain's CDR3 is CASGESSNEKLFF. CDR3 DNA sequence: TGTGCCAGCGGGGAGAGTTCTAATGAAAAACTGTTTTTT. The J gene is TRBJ1-4, the V gene TRBV6-2 or TRBV6-3, with D uncertain. Trimming removed 8 bases from V and 3 bases from J, with 10 bases in between. Germline lookup yields CDR1 MNHEY and CDR2 SVGEGT. This CDR3 spans 13 amino acids.